This record concerns one TCR beta chain sequence. The sample comes from a study of blood T cell repertoires in COVID-19. For the study at large: The origin of the acute and convalescent COVID-19 samples was the United States, Italy and Spain. The cDNA or gDNA used as material had been derived from T cells, B-cell-depleted T cells, or PBMCs.

CDR1 is MGHRA, CDR2 YSYEKL, per germline. The CDR3 consists of 19 residues. V gave up 4 bases and J gave up 0 bases; unmatched junction bases: 12. Generated by immunoSEQ multiplex PCR, the TCRdb table keeps only in-frame clones and is missing some. The sample lists about 50,000 clones, just over 85% occurring once. The specimen was peripheral blood. The source is a man aged 70-80 years with acute or convalescent COVID-19. The J gene is TRBJ1-5, the V gene TRBV4-1; 10 bases are a match to TRBD1. For the CDR3, the DNA is TGCGCCAGCAGCCGCCTGGGGGACAGGGGTCCAAATAGCAATCAGCCCCAGCATTTT. Protein product: CASSRLGDRGPNSNQPQHF.